Described below is a single T cell receptor beta chain sequence and its context. The entry originates in a study of shared clonotypes between healthy human individuals. The method was immunoSEQ multiplex PCR; TCRdb's version includes in-frame clones alone and lacks a portion of them. The table includes approximately 2.1 million clones, more than 80% detected once. V lost 5 bases and J lost 6; bases outside the gene matches: 7. Germline CDR1 reads SNHLY; CDR2 reads FYNNEI. CDR3 size: 15 residues. The receptor was derived from a man between 18 and 29 years old in good health. Some clones in this sample may be carry-over from other donors' samples. Sequenced material: naive CD4+ T cells from PBMCs. The sample's subset: CD45RA+ positively selected. V gene TRBV2 combines with J gene TRBJ2-2, with 9 bases matching TRBD1. The CDR3 reads CASSPGTGSAGELFF. CDR3 DNA: TGTGCCAGCAGTCCCGGGACAGGGAGCGCCGGGGAGCTGTTTTTT.